The TCR beta chain under discussion was sequenced for a study of identical twins. The junction had 5 bases not matched to a gene; V was cut back by 0 bases and J by 4 bases. Looked up from germline, CDR1 is DFQATT and CDR2 is SNEGSKA (reference sequence). This CDR3 has 16 amino acids. MiXCR was run by TCRdb on the 5' RACE reads, yielding one entry per CDR3 protein. The profile shows roughly 720,000 distinct CDR3 sequences, 18% of them singletons. Healthy Caucasians made up all donors. This clonotype has ten or more counts. These same records also appear under a second study, on T cells expressing NK-cell markers. That study reports: Dominant NKG2C+ clonotype frequencies of 1.0-7.0% of CD8+ T cells were measured in over 5 donors.

Source material: PBMCs. This clonotype was obtained from a young woman in good health. The chain carries TRBV20-1 and TRBJ2-1; 11 positions agree with TRBD2. CDR3 nucleotides: TGCAGTGCTAGAGATCAGGTAGCGGGGGGGTACAATGAGCAGTTCTTC. Translating it yields CSARDQVAGGYNEQFF.